Below, 15 T cell receptor beta chains from the same sample are listed, as sequenced in a study of beta chain features in type 1 diabetes (dated by TCRdb to 2016 to 2018). These TCRs' antigens remain unknown. Study-wide findings and limitations: In all four CD4+ subsets, TCRB CDR3 length was moderately but significantly shorter in type 1 diabetes patients.

Library generation was performed with the immunoSEQ multiplex PCR assay. The High Capacity cDNA Reverse Transcription Kit was used to reverse transcribe all of the isolated RNA, meaning that expressed TCRB transcripts were what got sequenced. Entries here come from immuneACCESS through TCRdb and include only in-frame sequences with V and J called. Some clones fail to appear in such tables; in the studies checked, an unresolved V gene covers under half of the shortfall, and the cause of the remainder is unknown. This sample comprises around 160,000 clones, around 9% of them detected only once. The ten largest clones represent 0.7% of the sample. The sample comprised central memory CD4+ T cells from blood. The source of these receptors is a woman under 40 with type 1 diabetes.

The chain employs TRBV4-1 and TRBJ2-7, with 11 nucleotides matching TRBD2. The CDR3 extends over 16 amino acids. V trimming: 1 base; J trimming: 0 bases; junction bases outside the gene matches: 2. Germline CDR1 MGHRA, CDR2 YSYEKL. CDR3 protein: CASSQGLAGLSYEQYF. CDR3 nucleotides: TGCGCCAGCAGCCAAGGACTAGCGGGACTCTCCTACGAGCAGTACTTC.

V gene TRBV27 combines with J gene TRBJ1-2, with 9 nucleotides matching TRBD1. Looked up from germline, CDR1 is MNHEY and CDR2 is SMNVEV (reference sequence). Trimming took 6 bases from V and 8 from J; bases not matched to a gene: 7. The CDR3 spans 13 residues. The CDR3, as DNA: TGTGCCAGCAGGCTACAGGGGGCGCAAGGCTACACCTTC. Its protein is CASRLQGAQGYTF.

This sequence joins TRBV5-1 and TRBJ2-5; D is possibly TRBD2 (6 bases). V was pared by 4 bases and J by 7 bases, with 20 bases between. Germline CDR1 reads SGHRS; CDR2 reads YFSETQ. The CDR3 is 15 amino acids. In DNA, the CDR3 is TGCGCCAGCAGCCGCGGTAGCGGCACCTCCCGGACCCAGTACTTC. Protein: CASSRGSGTSRTQYF.

This clone was observed a few times. V usage is TRBV5-6 and J usage is TRBJ2-5; 8 bases align to TRBD1. The J call may be in error: the DNA end matches TRBJ2-7 better. Germline CDR1 SGHDT, CDR2 YYEEEE. This CDR3 region has 13 residues. The CDR3 is CASSLETGAEQYF. CDR3 bases: TGTGCCAGCAGCTTGGAGACAGGGGCCGAGCAGTACTTC.

This clone turned up a few times. The chain links TRBV29-1 to TRBJ1-4; 9 bases are shared with TRBD1. V trimming: 6 bases; J trimming: 10 bases; junction bases outside the gene matches: 9. Germline V gives CDR1 SQVTM, CDR2 ANQGSEA. The CDR3 has 13 residues. As DNA, the CDR3 is TGCAGCGTCGGGGGACAGGGACCCGGAAAACTGTTTTTT. Protein: CSVGGQGPGKLFF.

The rearrangement uses TRBV7-2 and TRBJ2-1; 12 nucleotides align to TRBD2. The V and J ends lost 5 bases and 6 bases, in that order; junction bases with no gene match: 8. The CDR3 totals 16 residues. Germline V gene data show CDR1 as SGHTA and CDR2 as FQGNSA. This chain's CDR3 is CASSRLAGAIGNEQFF. CDR3 coding DNA: TGTGCCAGCAGCCGACTAGCGGGAGCTATCGGCAATGAGCAGTTCTTC.

This clone was seen more than once but under ten times. The V and J genes are TRBV30 and TRBJ1-1; D remains unclear. The germline V gene has CDR1 GTSNPN and CDR2 SVGIG (reference sequence). This CDR3 is 13 amino acids long. V was shortened by 0 bases and J by 1 base, with 6 bases between the two germline ends. DNA of the CDR3: TGTGCCTGGAGTGTACAGTCGAACACTGAAGCTTTCTTT. Protein product: CAWSVQSNTEAFF.

V usage is TRBV28 and J usage is TRBJ2-7; tentatively, D is TRBD2 (6 bases). The CDR3 contains 16 residues. Per the germline V gene, CDR1 is MDHEN and CDR2 is SYDVKM. V was pared by 2 bases and J by 0 bases, with 14 bases between. The CDR3 DNA follows: TGTGCCAGCAGTTTAGGAGCGGGTCAGAGCTCCTACGAGCAGTACTTC. This translates into CASSLGAGQSSYEQYF.

About this clone: One end of the junction varies from germline; a read error may be responsible. This chain links TRBV28 with TRBJ2-7; a weak D match, TRBD1 (6 bases). The CDR3 spans 13 residues. Germline CDR1 MDHEN, CDR2 SYDVKM. The CDR3 loop is CASSLRETGPGAF. In DNA, the CDR3 is TGTGCCAGCAGTTTAAGGGAGACAGGTCCAGGGGCCTTC.

This clone was counted a few times. The chain has TRBV11-2 and TRBJ2-7; 9 positions agree with TRBD1. V was clipped by 2 bases and J by 6 bases; unmatched bases: 5. The CDR3 totals 14 residues. CDR1 and CDR2 (germline): SGHAT, FQNNGV. CDR3 DNA: TGTGCCAGCAGCTTAAACCCGGACAGGGGCGAGCAGTACTTC. Its protein is CASSLNPDRGEQYF.

The chain couples TRBV18 to TRBJ2-3, with D possibly being TRBD1 (6 bases). The length of the CDR3 is 14 residues. Per germline, CDR1 KGHSH and CDR2 LQKENI. Trimming pared 6 bases from V and 4 bases from J, leaving 14 bases between. The CDR3 region is CASSHGTKADTQYF. The CDR3, as DNA: TGTGCCAGCTCCCACGGGACAAAAGCAGATACGCAGTATTTT.

This sequence joins TRBV5-6 and TRBJ2-3, with 10 bases matching TRBD1. J was trimmed by 3 bases and V by 1 base; bases with no gene match: 5. CDR3 length: 16 amino acids. Germline-derived CDR1 and CDR2 are SGHDT and YYEEEE. The CDR3 nucleotides are TGTGCCAGCAGCTTGAAGACAGGGGGCCCTACAGATACGCAGTATTTT. Translation gives CASSLKTGGPTDTQYF. The full variable domain, with the rest looked up from reference TRBV5-6 and TRBJ2-3, is DAGVTQSPTHLIKTRGQQVTLRCSPKSGHDTVSWYQQALGQGPQFIFQYYEEEERQRGNFPDRFSGHQFPNYSSELNVNALLLGDSALYLCASSLKTGGPTDTQYFGPGTRLTVL.

This clone was picked up a small number of times. V is TRBV7-9 and J is TRBJ2-3; D might be TRBD2 (6 bases). The ends were cut back, 3 bases at V and 4 bases at J, with 8 bases in the middle. The CDR3 is 13 amino acids. CDR1 is SEHNR and CDR2 is FQNEAQ in the germline V gene (reference sequence). CDR3 residues: CASSFGGADTQYF. CDR3 in DNA: TGTGCCAGCAGCTTCGGGGGAGCAGATACGCAGTATTTT. The full variable domain, completed using reference TRBV7-9 and TRBJ2-3, is DTGVSQNPRHKITKRGQNVTFRCDPISEHNRLYWYRQTLGQGPEFLTYFQNEAQLEKSRLLSDRFSAERPKGSFSTLEIQRTEQGDSAMYLCASSFGGADTQYFGPGTRLTVL.

This clone was recorded a few times. The chain recombines TRBV30 with TRBJ2-1; the match to TRBD2 covers 8 bases. The germline gives CDR1 GTSNPN, CDR2 SVGIG (reference sequence). This CDR3 has 14 residues. Unmatched junction bases numbered 6, after V lost 8 bases and J lost 0 bases. The CDR3: CAGQSGSSYNEQFF. DNA for the CDR3: TGTGCCGGGCAAAGCGGGAGCTCCTACAATGAGCAGTTCTTC. Full variable domain (outside the CDR3, taken from reference TRBV30 and TRBJ2-1): SQTIHQWPATLVQPVGSPLSLECTVEGTSNPNLYWYRQAAGRGLQLLFYSVGIGQISSEVPQNLSASRPQDRQFILSSKKLLLSDSGFYLCAGQSGSSYNEQFFGPGTRLTVL.

The genes are TRBV28 and TRBJ1-5; D ambiguous. In germline, CDR1 is MDHEN, CDR2 SYDVKM. The CDR3 totals 13 residues. Trimming left V 3 bases short and J 6 bases short, with 9 bases between. This CDR3 is CASSFAGSQPQHF. CDR3 DNA sequence: TGTGCCAGCAGTTTTGCGGGAAGTCAGCCCCAGCATTTT.